The next 23 T cell receptor beta chains were all read from a single sample in a study of human T cells and chemical hapten exposure. The sample's time point: patch test 1, 2 weeks after DPC sensitization. Regarding treatment: therapeutic diphenylcyclopropenone sensitization with weekly scalp DPC. TCRdb independently ran MiXCR on the RACE reads; one entry per CDR3 protein. The sample has 340,000 or so distinct CDR3 sequences; around 6.9% are singletons. Sequences were derived from whole blood, sampled in connection with sensitization to the hapten diphenylcyclopropenone (DPC). The receptors were gathered from a woman aged 18-30 years with alopecia areata. Some clones in this sample may be carry-over from other donors' samples.

This clonotype was seen a few times. A much larger clone differs by one base, so this may be a read error. The rearrangement uses TRBV12-3 or TRBV12-4 and TRBJ1-1, with D perhaps matching TRBD1 (6 bases). The CDR3 contains 13 residues. Trimming pared 6 bases from V and 1 base from J, leaving 9 bases between. DNA for the CDR3: TGTGCCAGCAGAGTACAGGGGAACACTGAAGCTTTCTTT. Translating gives CASRVQGNTEAFF.

This clonotype occurred once. The V call is TRBV6-6, the J call TRBJ1-1, with a weak D call TRBD1 (6 bases). Germline CDR1 MNHNY, CDR2 SVGAGI (reference sequence). The CDR3 contains 16 residues. V lost 5 bases and J lost 5, with 21 bases in between. The CDR3 is CASSPTRTRGCTEAFF. CDR3 DNA: TGTGCCAGCAGTCCGACTAGAACGAGGGGGTGTACTGAAGCTTTCTTT.

This clonotype showed up many times. The gene calls are TRBV5-1 and TRBJ2-5; a possible D gene is TRBD1 (6 bases). The V end lost 4 bases, the J end lost 4 bases, and 11 bases lay between the germline ends. The CDR3 totals 13 residues. The germline CDR1 and CDR2 sequences are SGHRS and YFSETQ. The CDR3 here is CASSPGQLETQYF. CDR3 nucleotides: TGCGCCAGCAGCCCCGGACAGCTAGAGACCCAGTACTTC.

The chain joins TRBV4-1 to TRBJ2-3; 9 nucleotides line up with TRBD2. The V gene end was trimmed by 0 bases and the J gene end by 1 base; junction bases not matched to a gene: 8. The CDR3 runs 18 residues. The germline V gene has CDR1 MGHRA and CDR2 YSYEKL. The CDR3 is CASSQERLERGGTDTQYF. CDR3 coding DNA: TGCGCCAGCAGCCAAGAAAGGTTGGAGCGGGGGGGCACAGATACGCAGTATTTT.

There are a few counts of this clonotype. The V gene is TRBV28, the J gene TRBJ2-7; TRBD1 agrees at 9 bases. This CDR3 comprises 15 residues. V dropped 6 bases and J dropped 2; count of bases not matched to a gene: 8. Germline V gene sequence: CDR1 MDHEN, CDR2 SYDVKM. The CDR3 DNA follows: TGTGCCAGCAGACTCGGACAGGGGATACCCTACGAGCAGTACTTC. This gives the protein CASRLGQGIPYEQYF.

V gene TRBV4-3 combines with J gene TRBJ2-6, with D maybe TRBD2 (6 bases). The germline V gene encodes CDR1 LGHNA and CDR2 YSLEER. This CDR3 spans 16 amino acids. Trimming stripped 3 bases from V and 0 bases from J, with 9 bases between. CDR3 bases: TGCGCCAGCAGCCAGGCGGGGTACTCTGGGGCCAACGTCCTGACTTTC. It translates to CASSQAGYSGANVLTF.

This clonotype was counted at least ten times. This chain joins TRBV11-2 and TRBJ1-2; maybe TRBD1 (6 bases). Germline CDR1 reads SGHAT; CDR2 reads FQNNGV. The CDR3 totals 16 residues. V gave up 4 bases and J gave up 2 bases, with 17 bases separating them. The CDR3 region has the DNA TGTGCCAGCAGCTCTTGGCTTGGACAGTCGAACTATGGCTACACCTTC. This translates into CASSSWLGQSNYGYTF.

This clonotype occurred a few times. The chain links TRBV12-3 or TRBV12-4 to TRBJ1-1, with D tentatively TRBD1 (5 bases). V lost 6 bases and J 1 base, leaving 9 bases between the germline ends. This CDR3 contains 13 residues. For the CDR3, the DNA is TGTGCCAGCAGGGGACGGTCGAACACTGAAGCTTTCTTT. This encodes CASRGRSNTEAFF.

V is TRBV18 and J is TRBJ1-1; no definite D call. CDR1 and CDR2 (germline): KGHSH, LQKENI. The CDR3 sequence is 13 residues long. Trimming left V 0 bases short and J 5 bases short, with 7 bases between. CDR3 in DNA: TGTGCCAGCTCACCACCGGGAGGGACTGAAGCTTTCTTT. Protein: CASSPPGGTEAFF.

The V gene is TRBV7-2, the J gene TRBJ2-1; TRBD2 aligns across 8 bases. With 5 bases clipped from V and 4 bases from J, the junction kept 19 bases outside the gene matches. The CDR3 loop spans 19 amino acids. Germline V gene data show CDR1 as SGHTA and CDR2 as FQGNSA. DNA for the CDR3: TGTGCCAGCAGCCGAACTCGGCTAGCGGGTTCTTTACTTTACAATGAGCAGTTCTTC. Protein product: CASSRTRLAGSLLYNEQFF.

The sample holds a few counts of this clonotype. The CDR3 DNA reads as TGTGCCAGCAGTCCCCGTTCAGGGGAACCCTATGGCTACACCTTC. Protein sequence: CASSPRSGEPYGYTF. This chain joins TRBV27 and TRBJ1-2, with D possibly TRBD1 on 6 matching bases. Germline loops: CDR1 MNHEY, CDR2 SMNVEV (reference sequence). This CDR3 region has 15 residues. V was cut by 5 bases and J by 4 bases, with 17 bases left in between.

Comments on this clonotype: This may arise from a read error, as a much more abundant clone is one base away. This chain links TRBV20-1 with TRBJ2-3; D gene unclear. V gave up 2 bases and J gave up 4 bases, with 10 bases separating them. This CDR3 region has 13 residues. Germline-derived CDR1 and CDR2 are DFQATT and SNEGSKA (reference sequence). The CDR3 DNA sequence: TGCAGTGCTAGACGGCGACCCTCAGATACGCAGTATTTT. Residues: CSARRRPSDTQYF.

This clonotype came up many times. The CDR3 DNA reads TGTGCCAGTAAGGAGTTCGACTCCTACAATGAGCAGTTCTTC. It is translated as CASKEFDSYNEQFF. This chain connects TRBV19 to TRBJ2-1, with D unresolved. V lost 7 bases, J lost 0 bases, and 10 bases lay in between. The germline gives CDR1 LNHDA, CDR2 SQIVND (reference sequence). There are 14 residues in the CDR3.

This sequence joins TRBV5-6 and TRBJ1-6; the D is unclear. CDR3 length: 13 amino acids. Trimming removed 0 bases at V and 11 bases at J, with 9 bases between. The germline V gene has CDR1 SGHDT and CDR2 YYEEEE. The CDR3 spells CASSLGRRPPLHF. The DNA for the CDR3 is TGTGCCAGCAGCTTGGGCCGTCGTCCACCCCTCCACTTT.

This clonotype turned up a few times. The rearrangement links TRBV20-1 to TRBJ1-4; no reliable D call. The CDR3 loop spans 14 amino acids. Per the germline V gene, CDR1 is DFQATT and CDR2 is SNEGSKA (reference sequence). The V end lost 6 bases, the J end lost 6 bases, and 17 bases lay between the germline ends. The CDR3 nucleotides are TGCAGTGCGGAACGACCCGCCTGGGATGAAAAACTGTTTTTT. Encoded protein: CSAERPAWDEKLFF.

This clonotype showed up many times. The chain uses TRBV7-2 and TRBJ2-1; 9 bases map to TRBD2. Germline V gene lookup returns CDR1 SGHTA and CDR2 FQGNSA. J lost 0 bases, V lost 5 bases, and 11 bases had no gene match. CDR3 length equals 18 residues. The CDR3: CASSKRGSGGFSYNEQFF. DNA of the CDR3: TGTGCCAGCAGCAAACGAGGGAGCGGGGGGTTCTCCTACAATGAGCAGTTCTTC.

This clonotype was counted a few times. J is TRBJ2-5 and V is TRBV5-1; D gene ambiguous. This CDR3 contains 13 residues. In germline, CDR1 is SGHRS, CDR2 YFSETQ. V dropped 5 bases and J dropped 2 bases, with 10 bases sitting between them. Here the CDR3 reads CASSWGPQETQYF. In DNA, the CDR3 is TGCGCCAGCAGTTGGGGTCCACAAGAGACCCAGTACTTC.

This clonotype was counted a few times. This chain joins TRBV2 and TRBJ1-5, with 10 bases fitting TRBD1. Losses at the gene ends were 5 bases for V and 4 bases for J; bases not matched to a gene: 5. The CDR3 loop spans 15 amino acids. CDR1 and CDR2 (germline): SNHLY, FYNNEI. Written as DNA, the CDR3 is TGTGCCAGCAGTACGACAGGGGGCGTTAATCAGCCCCAGCATTTT. Translated, it gives CASSTTGGVNQPQHF.

This clonotype was seen more than once but under ten times. The chain combines TRBV4-3 with TRBJ1-4, with unresolved D. Germline V gives CDR1 LGHNA, CDR2 YSLEER. The CDR3 extends over 14 amino acids. V lost 7 bases, J lost 0 bases, and 9 bases lay in between. Here the CDR3 DNA reads TGCGCCAGCAAAGCGACCGCAACTAATGAAAAACTGTTTTTT. It is translated as CASKATATNEKLFF.

This clonotype was recorded many times. This rearrangement joins TRBV6-2 or TRBV6-3 to TRBJ2-1; 10 positions match TRBD2. CDR3 length: 15 amino acids. Looked up from germline, CDR1 is MNHEY and CDR2 is SVGEGT. V lost 6 bases to trimming and J lost 6 bases; unmatched junction nucleotides: 8. CDR3: CASRSAGGNLNEQFF. In DNA form, the CDR3 reads TGTGCCAGCAGATCAGCGGGGGGGAATCTCAATGAGCAGTTCTTC.

The table lists this clonotype with many counts. V usage is TRBV12-3 or TRBV12-4 and J usage is TRBJ2-7; perhaps TRBD1 as D (6 bases). V shed 3 bases and J shed 2 bases, with 11 bases lying between them. This CDR3 region has 14 residues. The CDR3 spells CASSFGTPTYEQYF. CDR3 DNA sequence: TGTGCCAGCAGTTTTGGGACACCGACCTACGAGCAGTACTTC.

The chain combines TRBV6-5 with TRBJ1-1, with 8 bases matching TRBD1. The CDR3 is made up of 19 amino acids. CDR1 and CDR2 (germline): MNHEY, SVGAGI. V was pared by 4 bases and J by 3 bases, with 19 bases of the junction left unmatched. CDR3 amino acids: CASSFAYHRGGLLDTEAFF. In nucleotides, the CDR3 is TGTGCCAGCAGTTTCGCATATCACAGGGGGGGTTTGTTGGACACTGAAGCTTTCTTT.

This clonotype was observed many times. The V gene is TRBV6-5, the J gene TRBJ2-3, with D unclear. Germline V lookup: CDR1 MNHEY, CDR2 SVGAGI. The germline V and J ends were trimmed by 0 bases and 6 bases, with 13 bases remaining between them. The CDR3 spans 15 residues. The CDR3 spells CASSYSNRVMDTQYF. The CDR3 DNA sequence: TGTGCCAGCAGTTACTCGAATCGTGTTATGGATACGCAGTATTTT.